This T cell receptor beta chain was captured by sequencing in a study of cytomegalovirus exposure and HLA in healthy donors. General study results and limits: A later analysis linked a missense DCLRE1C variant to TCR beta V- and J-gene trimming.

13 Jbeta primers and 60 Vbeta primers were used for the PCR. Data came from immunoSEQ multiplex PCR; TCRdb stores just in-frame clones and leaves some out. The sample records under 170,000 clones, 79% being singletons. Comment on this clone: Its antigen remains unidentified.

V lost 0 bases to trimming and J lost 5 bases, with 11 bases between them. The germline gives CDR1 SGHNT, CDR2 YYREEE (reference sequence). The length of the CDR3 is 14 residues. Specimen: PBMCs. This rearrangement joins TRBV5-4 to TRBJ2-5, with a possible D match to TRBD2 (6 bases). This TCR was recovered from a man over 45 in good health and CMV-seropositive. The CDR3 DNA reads TGTGCCAGCAGCTTGGCGATAGGGAGGGAGACCCAGTACTTC. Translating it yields CASSLAIGRETQYF.